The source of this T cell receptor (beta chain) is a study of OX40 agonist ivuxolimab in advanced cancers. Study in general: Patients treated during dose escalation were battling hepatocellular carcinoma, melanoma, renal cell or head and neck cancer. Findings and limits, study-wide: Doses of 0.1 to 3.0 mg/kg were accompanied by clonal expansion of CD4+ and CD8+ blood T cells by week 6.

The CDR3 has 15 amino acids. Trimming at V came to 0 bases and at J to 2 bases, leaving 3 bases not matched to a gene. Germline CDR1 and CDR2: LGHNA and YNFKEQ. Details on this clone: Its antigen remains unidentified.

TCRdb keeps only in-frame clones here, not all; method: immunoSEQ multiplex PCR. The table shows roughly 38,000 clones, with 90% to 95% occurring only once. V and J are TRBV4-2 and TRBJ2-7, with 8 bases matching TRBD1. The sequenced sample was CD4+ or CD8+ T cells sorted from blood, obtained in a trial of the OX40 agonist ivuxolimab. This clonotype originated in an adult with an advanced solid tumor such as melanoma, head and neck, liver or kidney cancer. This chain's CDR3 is CASSQEGTGAYEQYF. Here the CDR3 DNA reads TGTGCCAGCAGCCAAGAAGGGACAGGCGCCTACGAGCAGTACTTC.